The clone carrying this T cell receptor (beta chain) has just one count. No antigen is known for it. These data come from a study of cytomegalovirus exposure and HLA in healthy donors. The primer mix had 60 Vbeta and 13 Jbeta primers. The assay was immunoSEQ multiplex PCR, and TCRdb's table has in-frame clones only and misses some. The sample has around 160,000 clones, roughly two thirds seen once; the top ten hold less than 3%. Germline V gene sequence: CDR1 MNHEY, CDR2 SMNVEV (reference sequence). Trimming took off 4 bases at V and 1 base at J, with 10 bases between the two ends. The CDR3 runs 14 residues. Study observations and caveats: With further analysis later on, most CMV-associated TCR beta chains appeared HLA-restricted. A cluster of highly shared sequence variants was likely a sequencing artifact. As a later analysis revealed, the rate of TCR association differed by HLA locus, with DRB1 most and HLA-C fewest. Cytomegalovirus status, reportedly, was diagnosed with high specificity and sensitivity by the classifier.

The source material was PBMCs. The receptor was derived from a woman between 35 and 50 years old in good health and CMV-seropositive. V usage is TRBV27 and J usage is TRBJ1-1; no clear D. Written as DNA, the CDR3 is TGTGCCAGCAGTTATGGCGGCGCGAACACTGAAGCTTTCTTT. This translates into CASSYGGANTEAFF.